A single sample gave rise to the 14 T cell receptor beta chains below, sequenced in a study of shared clonotypes between healthy human individuals. Assay: immunoSEQ multiplex PCR; the TCRdb copy retains only in-frame clones and omits some. Of about a million clones in the sample, 70% to 80% were seen once. The sequenced sample was memory CD4+ T cells from PBMCs. Subset indicated: CD45RA-negative fraction. All receptors come from a young man in good health. Some clones in this sample may be carry-over from other donors' samples.

The chain combines TRBV7-9 with TRBJ2-7, with 10 bases identical to TRBD1. V lost 5 bases to trimming and J lost 6 bases; unmatched junction nucleotides: 10. Germline loops: CDR1 SEHNR, CDR2 FQNEAQ (reference sequence). The CDR3 is 15 amino acids. The CDR3 DNA reads TGTGCCAGCAGCAAACGAGGGACAGGGGACGGCGAGCAGTACTTC. This encodes CASSKRGTGDGEQYF.

Note on this clone: Other DNA sequences in this sample translate to the same CDR3. V and J are TRBV27 and TRBJ2-5; D is undetermined. This CDR3 comprises 13 residues. The ends were cut back, 0 bases at V and 5 bases at J, with 7 bases in the middle. Germline CDR1 reads MNHEY; CDR2 reads SMNVEV (reference sequence). CDR3 loop: CASSLSSWETQYF. The CDR3 nucleotides are TGTGCCAGCAGTTTATCGAGCTGGGAGACCCAGTACTTC.

There are a few counts of this clone. The chain has TRBV14 and TRBJ2-1; D is ambiguous. Trimming took off 4 bases at V and 5 bases at J, with 18 bases between the two ends. CDR1 is SGHDN, CDR2 FVKESK, per germline. The CDR3 is 16 residues long. The CDR3 loop reads CASSPRYPNHDNEQFF. Here the CDR3 DNA reads TGTGCCAGCAGCCCCAGATACCCAAACCACGACAATGAGCAGTTCTTC.

In the case of this clone: The sample has other DNA sequences that encode this CDR3 too. The V gene is TRBV10-3, the J gene TRBJ2-5; 10 nucleotides align to TRBD1. Germline CDR1 reads ENHRY; CDR2 reads SYGVKD. The ends lost 5 bases at V and 2 bases at J; junction bases unmatched: 5. The CDR3 sequence is 15 residues long. CDR3 loop: CAISSGTGVQETQYF. As DNA, the CDR3 is TGTGCCATCAGTTCCGGGACAGGGGTACAAGAGACCCAGTACTTC.

The chain has TRBV18 and TRBJ2-1; 8 bases match TRBD2. The CDR3 runs 14 residues. Per the germline V gene, CDR1 is KGHSH and CDR2 is LQKENI. V was pared by 3 bases and J by 8 bases, with 6 bases of the junction left unmatched. CDR3 bases: TGTGCCAGCTCACCGACTAGCGCGGTGGATGAGCAGTTCTTC. It codes for CASSPTSAVDEQFF.

CDR3 loop: CASSGGLFFRSNNEQFF. As DNA, the CDR3 is TGTGCCAGCAGCGGCGGGCTATTTTTCCGCTCGAACAATGAGCAGTTCTTC. V is TRBV7-3 and J is TRBJ2-1; D is possibly TRBD2 (5 bases). This CDR3 contains 17 residues. V was shortened by 5 bases and J by 5 bases, with 22 bases between the two germline ends. Germline CDR1 and CDR2: SGHTA and FQGTGA.

This chain links TRBV30 with TRBJ2-3, with D tentatively TRBD1 or TRBD2 (5 bases each). CDR1 is GTSNPN and CDR2 is SVGIG in the germline V gene (reference sequence). Deletions cut 3 bases from V and 6 bases from J, with 13 bases between. CDR3 size: 13 residues. The CDR3 sequence: CAWRTLGEDTQYF. The CDR3 region has the DNA TGTGCCTGGAGGACCCTGGGGGAGGATACGCAGTATTTT.

The J gene is TRBJ2-2, the V gene TRBV6-5, with D possibly being TRBD1 (7 bases). Germline V gene sequence: CDR1 MNHEY, CDR2 SVGAGI. The CDR3 loop spans 15 amino acids. V gave up 6 bases and J gave up 2 bases, with 13 bases separating them. CDR3 sequence reads: CASSPQGGNTGELFF. The DNA for the CDR3 is TGTGCCAGCAGCCCCCAGGGGGGTAACACCGGGGAGCTGTTTTTT.

V gene TRBV2 combines with J gene TRBJ1-4; no clear D. Germline-derived CDR1 and CDR2 are SNHLY and FYNNEI. Trimming removed 5 bases from V and 5 bases from J, with 3 bases in between. The CDR3 is made up of 11 amino acids. CDR3 nucleotides: TGTGCCAGCAGTTTAAATGAAAAACTGTTTTTT. As protein: CASSLNEKLFF.

This clone was recorded once. The V call is TRBV9, the J call TRBJ1-2; perhaps TRBD1 as D (5 bases). CDR3 size: 15 residues. The germline gives CDR1 SGDLS, CDR2 YYNGEE. Trimming took 0 bases from V and 4 from J, leaving 13 bases between them. In DNA, the CDR3 is TGTGCCAGCAGCGTAGACGCCAGGGCGACCTATGGCTACACCTTC. It encodes CASSVDARATYGYTF.

As regards this clone: Other DNA variants within this sample encode the same CDR3. The V gene is TRBV5-1, the J gene TRBJ2-2, with D perhaps being TRBD1 or TRBD2 (5 bases each). The CDR3 extends over 14 amino acids. The V end was cut by 4 bases, the J end by 3 bases, with 10 bases between. Germline CDR1 and CDR2: SGHRS and YFSETQ. The CDR3 here is CASSRQGDTGELFF. DNA for the CDR3: TGCGCCAGCAGCAGGCAGGGAGACACCGGGGAGCTGTTTTTT.

Worth noting for this clone: Other DNA sequences in this specimen translate into the identical CDR3. The V call is TRBV5-1, the J call TRBJ2-7, with 11 bases aligning to TRBD1. This CDR3 contains 14 residues. The germline CDR1 and CDR2 sequences are SGHRS and YFSETQ. Germline trimming cut 4 bases from V and 2 bases from J; bases unmatched to any gene: 2. CDR3: CASSGGQGAYEQYF. DNA of the CDR3: TGCGCCAGCAGCGGGGGACAGGGGGCCTACGAGCAGTACTTC. Combining the CDR3 with reference TRBV5-1 and TRBJ2-7 gives the whole variable domain KAGVTQTPRYLIKTRGQQVTLSCSPISGHRSVSWYQQTPGQGLQFLFEYFSETQRNKGNFPGRFSGRQFSNSRSEMNVSTLELGDSALYLCASSGGQGAYEQYFGPGTRLTVT.

The chain carries TRBV7-2 and TRBJ2-7; 8 nucleotides match TRBD1. The CDR3 contains 14 residues. The V segment lost 6 bases and the J segment 0 bases; nucleotides outside the gene matches: 4. CDR1 and CDR2 from the germline V gene are SGHTA and FQGNSA. The CDR3 bases are TGTGCCAGCAGATACCAGGGGGCCTCCTACGAGCAGTACTTC. Amino acid sequence: CASRYQGASYEQYF.

The chain links TRBV18 to TRBJ1-1; D gene ambiguous. Germline CDR1 KGHSH, CDR2 LQKENI. V was pared by 3 bases and J by 1 base, with 18 bases between. The length of the CDR3 is 17 residues. DNA for the CDR3: TGTGCCAGCTCACCTCGCCCCGAGGTACGGGGGAACACTGAAGCTTTCTTT. Residues: CASSPRPEVRGNTEAFF.